This TCR beta chain was found in a study of T cell responses to AZD1222 COVID-19 vaccine. A remark on this clone: Antigen: not known.

Study results and caveats: Just five to seven people given AZD1222 tested seropositive at baseline.

Sequencing was performed with immunoSEQ multiplex PCR; in TCRdb, only in-frame clones are kept and a portion is missing. Of about 86,000 clones detected, 85% to 90% appear once; the ten largest clones hold 6.9%. The germline V gene has CDR1 MNHEY and CDR2 SMNVEV (reference sequence). This CDR3 region has 16 residues. The V gene end was trimmed by 3 bases and the J gene end by 3 bases; junction bases not matched to a gene: 10. The origin of this receptor is an adult who received the AZD1222 COVID-19 vaccine. Sample: peripheral blood, taken 28 days after the second AZD1222 dose. The chain carries TRBV27 and TRBJ1-1, with 7 bases aligning to TRBD1. DNA for the CDR3: TGTGCCAGCAGTTTGTTAGGAGGGGGCGACCACACTGAAGCTTTCTTT. The encoded protein is CASSLLGGGDHTEAFF.